These 27 T cell receptor beta chains originate from one sample sequenced in a study of T cell responses to AZD1222 COVID-19 vaccine. The repertoire was sequenced with immunoSEQ multiplex PCR; TCRdb's copy has only in-frame clones and lacks some. The sample consists of 140,000 or so clones, roughly nine tenths of them appearing once. Specimen: peripheral blood, collected 28 days after the second dose of the MenACWY control vaccine. All receptors come from an adult who received the MenACWY meningococcal vaccine as a control.

V usage is TRBV18 and J usage is TRBJ2-7; 10 bases fit TRBD1. This CDR3 comprises 15 residues. Germline V CDR1 and CDR2: KGHSH, LQKENI. Trimming cost V 8 bases and J 2 bases; bases outside gene matches: 9. The CDR3 nucleotides are TGTGCCAGCACGGATACGGGACAGGGGACCTACGAGCAGTACTTC. It encodes CASTDTGQGTYEQYF.

The chain is built from TRBV6-5 and TRBJ2-5, with 8 bases matching TRBD1. With V trimmed by 5 bases and J by 5 bases, 7 bases remained unmatched. CDR1 and CDR2 from the germline V gene are MNHEY and SVGAGI. The CDR3 runs to 14 residues. This chain's CDR3 is CASSHPTGAETQYF. The DNA for the CDR3 is TGTGCCAGCAGTCACCCGACAGGGGCGGAGACCCAGTACTTC.

The chain combines TRBV19 with TRBJ1-2; D possibly corresponds to TRBD1 (6 bases). CDR1 and CDR2 from the germline V gene are LNHDA and SQIVND (reference sequence). Trimming pared 4 bases from V and 2 bases from J, leaving 17 bases between. CDR3 length: 16 amino acids. The CDR3 DNA follows: TGTGCCAGTAGTACGGGCCCTGGACAGAAAAACTATGGCTACACCTTC. Translated: CASSTGPGQKNYGYTF.

This chain uses TRBV4-2 with TRBJ2-7; 12 nucleotides align to TRBD2. Germline CDR1 and CDR2: LGHNA and YNFKEQ. Germline trimming cut 0 bases from V and 9 bases from J; bases unmatched to any gene: 6. The CDR3 has 15 amino acids. CDR3 in amino acids: CASSQEGRLAGAQYF. The CDR3 DNA sequence: TGTGCCAGCAGCCAAGAGGGAAGACTAGCGGGAGCGCAGTACTTC.

V usage is TRBV3-1 (or the pseudogene TRBV3-2) and J usage is TRBJ1-2, with D hard to call. Germline V lookup: CDR1 LGHDT, CDR2 YNNKEL (reference sequence). V shed 4 bases and J shed 8 bases, with 20 bases lying between them. The length of the CDR3 is 15 residues. CDR3 bases: TGTGCCAGCAGCCGAGTGGGATCTCCCTGGGAAGGCTACACCTTC. Translating gives CASSRVGSPWEGYTF.

V usage is TRBV12-3 or TRBV12-4 and J usage is TRBJ2-5; D not resolved. This CDR3 spans 11 amino acids. V lost 8 bases, J lost 5 bases, and 9 bases lay in between. CDR3 DNA: TGTGCCAGCGGGCGTTTGGAGACCCAGTACTTC. This sequence encodes CASGRLETQYF.

The rearrangement links TRBV7-9 to TRBJ1-2; no reliable D call. Germline lookup yields CDR1 SEHNR and CDR2 FQNEAQ (reference sequence). The CDR3 has 17 amino acids. V lost 4 bases, J lost 0 bases, and 18 bases lay in between. CDR3 sequence: CASSSETREWANYGYTF. CDR3 in DNA: TGTGCCAGCAGCTCCGAAACTCGGGAGTGGGCTAACTATGGCTACACCTTC.

V usage is TRBV15 and J usage is TRBJ1-1; a weak D match, TRBD1 (5 bases). This CDR3 contains 16 residues. Per the germline V gene, CDR1 is LNHNV and CDR2 is YYDKDF (reference sequence). V was pared by 0 bases and J by 8 bases, with 19 bases between. The CDR3 region has the DNA TGTGCCACCAGCAGAGAAACAAATCAGGGTTGGGGAGAAGCTTTCTTT. Its protein is CATSRETNQGWGEAFF.

The chain couples TRBV19 to TRBJ2-1; 12 bases fit TRBD2. Losses at the gene ends were 2 bases for V and 2 bases for J; bases not matched to a gene: 19. The CDR3 extends over 22 amino acids. The germline CDR1 and CDR2 sequences are LNHDA and SQIVND (reference sequence). The CDR3 reads CASSIRLGAPGLAGRTYNEQFF. CDR3 nucleotide sequence: TGTGCCAGTAGTATACGTTTGGGGGCACCCGGACTAGCGGGAAGAACCTACAATGAGCAGTTCTTC.

This clone was detected only once. This chain connects TRBV20-1 to TRBJ2-1, with D possibly matching TRBD1 (5 bases). Per germline, CDR1 DFQATT and CDR2 SNEGSKA (reference sequence). The CDR3 length is 14 residues. Trimming removed 3 bases at V and 6 bases at J, with 15 bases between. CDR3 sequence (DNA): TGCAGTGCTAGTTCGGAAGGGGTACTCAATGAGCAGTTCTTC. The encoded protein is CSASSEGVLNEQFF.

This chain connects TRBV19 to TRBJ2-7; D is undetermined. This CDR3 spans 14 amino acids. Germline V gene lookup returns CDR1 LNHDA and CDR2 SQIVND (reference sequence). Between the trimmed V and J ends, which lost 1 base and 3 bases, there was a span of 10 bases. Here the CDR3 reads CASSIAGQIYEQYF. The DNA of the CDR3 is TGTGCCAGTAGTATAGCCGGGCAGATCTACGAGCAGTACTTC.

The J gene is TRBJ2-2, the V gene TRBV3-1 (or the pseudogene TRBV3-2); no definite D call. In germline, CDR1 is LGHDT, CDR2 YNNKEL (reference sequence). Trimming shortened V by 1 base and J by 5 bases, and 14 bases separated the two germline ends. This CDR3 contains 16 residues. CDR3 in amino acids: CASSQGQGKGTGELFF. In DNA form, the CDR3 reads TGTGCCAGCAGCCAAGGTCAAGGTAAAGGGACCGGGGAGCTGTTTTTT.

This clone was counted a single time. The rearrangement links TRBV24-1 to TRBJ2-1; D is perhaps TRBD2 (6 bases). CDR1 KGHDR and CDR2 SFDVKD come from the germline V gene. V lost 2 bases and J 7 bases, leaving 11 bases between the germline ends. CDR3 length: 14 residues. The CDR3 reads CATSDSGRSNEQFF. Written as DNA, the CDR3 is TGTGCCACCAGTGATTCTGGGAGGAGTAATGAGCAGTTCTTC.

As to this clone: One end of the junction fails to match germline, which may point to a read error. For the CDR3, the DNA is TGTGCCAGCAGCTTGTCCGTAAGGACAGGGGGATATTCCTTC. Translation gives CASSLSVRTGGYSF. The chain couples TRBV5-6 to TRBJ1-2, with TRBD1 matching 10 bases. Germline V gene data show CDR1 as SGHDT and CDR2 as YYEEEE. This CDR3 is built from 14 residues.

This chain connects TRBV19 to TRBJ1-5; TRBD1 is a possible D gene (5 bases). There are 15 residues in the CDR3. V lost 4 bases and J lost 1, with 11 bases in between. CDR1 and CDR2 (germline): LNHDA, SQIVND (reference sequence). The CDR3 region is CASSTGTSSNQPQHF. In DNA form, the CDR3 reads TGTGCCAGTAGTACCGGGACTAGCAGCAATCAGCCCCAGCATTTT.

This chain joins TRBV19 and TRBJ1-1; TRBD1 aligns across 9 bases. The J segment lost 4 bases and the V segment lost 6 bases, leaving 6 bases of the junction unmatched. This CDR3 region has 14 residues. CDR1 is LNHDA, CDR2 SQIVND, per germline (reference sequence). CDR3 loop: CASSSGQGSTEAFF. The CDR3 DNA reads as TGTGCCAGTAGCAGCGGACAGGGGAGCACTGAAGCTTTCTTT.

This sequence joins TRBV29-1 and TRBJ1-1, with D unclear. The CDR3 is made up of 12 amino acids. The V gene's germline CDR1 is SQVTM and CDR2 ANQGSEA. Trimming removed 6 bases at V and 1 base at J, with 9 bases between. CDR3 amino acids: CSVMESNTEAFF. CDR3 DNA sequence: TGCAGCGTAATGGAATCGAACACTGAAGCTTTCTTT.

The chain joins TRBV3-1 (or the pseudogene TRBV3-2) to TRBJ2-1; D is undetermined. CDR1 is LGHDT, CDR2 YNNKEL, per germline (reference sequence). V lost 3 bases to trimming and J lost 0 bases, with 15 bases between them. CDR3 size: 17 residues. DNA of the CDR3: TGTGCCAGCAGCCAGCGCCCGAAGGACCACTCCTACAATGAGCAGTTCTTC. It is translated as CASSQRPKDHSYNEQFF.

This clone was counted between two and nine times. The chain has TRBV28 and TRBJ1-5; 7 bases align to TRBD1. V was pared by 6 bases and J by 8 bases, with 7 bases of the junction left unmatched. CDR3 length: 13 residues. CDR1 and CDR2 (germline): MDHEN, SYDVKM. CDR3 loop: CASSRGQAEPQHF. The CDR3 DNA sequence: TGTGCCAGCAGCCGAGGACAGGCGGAGCCCCAGCATTTT. Using reference TRBV28 and TRBJ1-5 for the parts outside the CDR3, the full variable domain is DVKVTQSSRYLVKRTGEKVFLECVQDMDHENMFWYRQDPGLGLRLIYFSYDVKMKEKGDIPEGYSVSREKKERFSLILESASTNQTSMYLCASSRGQAEPQHFGDGTRLSIL.

This clone showed up just a few times. This chain joins TRBV2 and TRBJ2-7, with D possibly being TRBD2 (6 bases). The V gene's germline CDR1 is SNHLY and CDR2 FYNNEI. This CDR3 region has 12 residues. Deletions cut 8 bases from V and 4 bases from J, with 12 bases between. This CDR3 is CASGRDLYEQYF. As DNA, the CDR3 is TGTGCCAGCGGGCGGGACCTATACGAGCAGTACTTC. Combining the CDR3 with reference TRBV2 and TRBJ2-7 gives the whole variable domain EPEVTQTPSHQVTQMGQEVILRCVPISNHLYFYWYRQILGQKVEFLVSFYNNEISEKSEIFDDQFSVERPDGSNFTLKIRSTKLEDSAMYFCASGRDLYEQYFGPGTRLTVT.

The V and J genes are TRBV7-2 and TRBJ2-3, with D unresolved. The CDR3 length is 15 residues. The V gene lost 2 bases and the J gene lost 0 bases, with 9 bases spanning the gap. Germline V gene sequence: CDR1 SGHTA, CDR2 FQGNSA. Here the CDR3 DNA reads TGTGCCAGCAGCTTAAATAGTCCTAGCACAGATACGCAGTATTTT. Protein product: CASSLNSPSTDTQYF.

The chain joins TRBV5-6 to TRBJ2-5, with 12 bases fitting TRBD2. J lost 5 bases, V lost 6 bases, and 5 bases had no gene match. The CDR3 covers 14 residues. CDR1 SGHDT and CDR2 YYEEEE come from the germline V gene. The CDR3 nucleotides read TGTGCCAGCAACCTAGCGGGAGGGTACGAGACCCAGTACTTC. This translates into CASNLAGGYETQYF.

The genes are TRBV7-2 and TRBJ2-1; 7 positions match TRBD2. Germline trimming cut 7 bases from V and 7 bases from J; bases unmatched to any gene: 10. CDR1 is SGHTA, CDR2 FQGNSA, per germline. This CDR3 has 14 amino acids. The CDR3 nucleotides are TGTGCCAGCACCCCCTGGGTGGGGGGGAATGAGCAGTTCTTC. Translation gives CASTPWVGGNEQFF.

The DNA of the CDR3 is TGTGCCAGCAGCCAAGTAGCGGGGGGGTACAATGAGCAGTTCTTC. It codes for CASSQVAGGYNEQFF. The chain couples TRBV14 to TRBJ2-1, with TRBD2 matching over 11 bases. The CDR3 spans 15 residues. V was clipped by 1 base and J by 4 bases; unmatched bases: 0. Germline assignment: CDR1 SGHDN and CDR2 FVKESK.

The CDR3 nucleotides read TGTGCCAGTAGTGACGCGGGCTCCTACGAGCAGTACTTC. Its protein product is CASSDAGSYEQYF. The V and J genes are TRBV19 and TRBJ2-7, with D perhaps TRBD2 (5 bases). The CDR3 runs 13 residues. The V gene's germline CDR1 is LNHDA and CDR2 SQIVND (reference sequence). V was cut by 5 bases and J by 0 bases, with 8 bases left in between.

This CDR3 reads CATSDSGGITDTQYF. The CDR3, as DNA: TGTGCCACCAGTGATTCTGGCGGGATCACAGATACGCAGTATTTT. The V gene is TRBV24-1, the J gene TRBJ2-3; D might be TRBD2 (6 bases). CDR1 is KGHDR, CDR2 SFDVKD, per germline. The CDR3 is made up of 15 amino acids. V dropped 2 bases and J dropped 2 bases, with 10 bases sitting between them.

The chain has TRBV7-2 and TRBJ1-4; 10 bases match TRBD1. The ends lost 6 bases at V and 5 bases at J; junction bases unmatched: 9. CDR3 length: 16 residues. In germline, CDR1 is SGHTA, CDR2 FQGNSA. The CDR3 reads CASRPRQGAGNEKLFF. The DNA for the CDR3 is TGTGCCAGCAGGCCTAGACAGGGGGCGGGGAATGAAAAACTGTTTTTT.